This entry features one T cell receptor (beta chain) sequence. Its antigen is not known. Using immunoSEQ multiplex PCR, the repertoire was profiled, and TCRdb retains in-frame clones only, with some absent. The sample includes about 76,000 clones, roughly 90% of them seen just once. CDR1 and CDR2 (germline): MNHEY, SVGAGI. There are 15 residues in the CDR3. Trimming cost V 5 bases and J 11 bases; bases outside gene matches: 16. This specimen belongs to a study of T cell responses to AZD1222 COVID-19 vaccine. Findings of the study overall: The study identified only five to seven AZD1222 recipients as seropositive at baseline. Clonal diversity may have been underestimated, and the donors were mostly white British, with more females than males. Vaccination with two AZD1222 doses was followed by a rise in Spike-specific TCR breadth and depth. Spike-wide vaccine-associated CD4 TCRs dominated at 160-218 and 743-854.

This sequence was found in an adult in good health. The sequences come from peripheral blood, collected on day 0 of AZD1222 vaccination. The V and J genes are TRBV6-5 and TRBJ1-1, with TRBD1 matching 8 bases. CDR3 region: CASSPTHDRGLVAFF. The CDR3 DNA follows: TGTGCCAGCAGTCCCACGCACGACAGGGGCTTAGTTGCTTTCTTT.